The 23 T cell receptor beta chains reported below all come from one sample, sequenced in a study of tumor-infiltrating lymphocytes in primary liver carcinoma (TCRdb year 2017). Without any cell sorting, total RNA and DNA were extracted together from around 18-30 mg of bulk tissue using the AllPrep DNA/RNA mini kit. TCRdb names Illumina HiSeq 2500 as the instrument used. A constant-region primer and ProtoScript II reverse transcriptase were used to reverse-transcribe TCRbeta-specific cDNA from about 0.55 ug total RNA. The TCRbeta libraries were prepared through three rounds of nested multiplex PCR following a slightly modified ARM-PCR procedure. Each of the first two PCR rounds ran for around 11 cycles using multiplex TRBV1-TRBV30 forward primers together with a Cbeta reverse primer. TCRdb handled the public reads itself, with Q25 trimming in fastp and clone calling in MiXCR, and kept productive beta chains. Merged by CDR3 protein, the rows form single entries marked with the most common genes and DNA. This sample lists about 130,000 distinct CDR3 sequences; 50% to 80% were detected once. The top ten clonotypes cover around 8.2% of the sample.

Sequencing was done on a sample of liver tumor tissue from sampling region 3. Explained via the paper, the cell subset or site label denotes: tumor region T3, left-lateral pole. The receptor source for this set is a woman aged 55-69 years with primary liver carcinoma and hepatitis B virus infection.

A note on this clonotype: This may be a read error: a much more frequent sequence differs by one nucleotide. The V call is TRBV29-1, the J call TRBJ2-7, with 7 nucleotides matching TRBD2. Germline V gene sequence: CDR1 SQVTM, CDR2 ANQGSEA. CDR3 length equals 15 residues. The V and J ends lost 1 base and 2 bases, in that order; junction bases with no gene match: 8. In DNA, the CDR3 is TGCAGCGTTGAAGTCAAGCGGGGTCCACCCTACGAGCAGTACTTC. Its protein product is CSVEVKRGPPYEQYF.

Regarding this clonotype: It may be a read error: a sequence one base away is much more abundant. The chain employs TRBV6-5 and TRBJ2-7; maybe TRBD2 (7 bases). CDR1 and CDR2 (germline): MNHEY, SVGAGI. V lost 0 bases and J lost 6, with 27 bases in between. This CDR3 is built from 19 residues. The CDR3 spells CASSYSRGGNSGPKCEQYF. CDR3 bases: TGTGCCAGCAGTTACTCGAGGGGGGGGAACTCGGGGCCGAAATGCGAGCAGTACTTC.

Concerning this clonotype itself: It may be a read error: a sequence one base away is much more abundant. The rearrangement uses TRBV14 and TRBJ2-1; D is possibly TRBD2 (5 bases). CDR3 length: 18 residues. Germline V gives CDR1 SGHDN, CDR2 FVKESK. The CDR3 spells CASSRRYGWERVYNEQFF. The CDR3 DNA reads as TGTGCCAGCAGCCGCCGTTACGGGTGGGAGAGAGTCTACAATGAGCAGTTCTTT. Based on the CDR3 plus reference TRBV14 and TRBJ2-1, the full variable domain is EAGVTQFPSHSVIEKGQTVTLRCDPISGHDNLYWYRRVMGKEIKFLLHFVKESKQDESGMPNNRFLAERTGGTYSTLKVQPAELEDSGVYFCASSRRYGWERVYNEQFFGPGTRLTVL.

This clonotype was detected only a few times. V and J are TRBV28 and TRBJ1-2; 9 positions match TRBD1. The germline gives CDR1 MDHEN, CDR2 SYDVKM. The V and J ends lost 6 bases and 2 bases, in that order; junction bases with no gene match: 7. The CDR3 covers 15 residues. CDR3: CASSPGQGRNYGYTF. The DNA of the CDR3 is TGTGCCAGCAGCCCAGGACAGGGGCGGAACTATGGCTACACCTTC.

Concerning this clonotype: This may be a read error, as it is one base from a much larger clone. The chain recombines TRBV6-1 with TRBJ2-1, with 11 nucleotides matching TRBD2. CDR1 is MNHNS and CDR2 is SASEGT in the germline V gene. The CDR3 is 15 residues long. The chain's CDR3 is CASSETSGSHNEQSF. The CDR3, as DNA: TGTGCCAGCAGTGAAACTAGCGGGAGCCACAATGAGCAGTCCTTC.

The V call is TRBV30, the J call TRBJ2-3; the D call may be TRBD1 or TRBD2 (5 bases each). The germline V gene has CDR1 GTSNPN and CDR2 SVGIG (reference sequence). CDR3 length: 14 residues. The ends were cut back, 1 base at V and 6 bases at J, with 14 bases in the middle. The CDR3 bases are TGTGCCTGGAGTGAGGGGTGGGAGACTGATACGCAGTATTTT. Its protein product is CAWSEGWETDTQYF.

The chain employs TRBV7-8 and TRBJ2-3, with 10 bases that match TRBD2. V lost 7 bases, J lost 3 bases, and 10 bases stayed unmatched. Germline CDR1 SGHVS, CDR2 FQNEAQ. The length of the CDR3 is 16 residues. In DNA, the CDR3 is TGTGCCAGCAACTCTAGACTAGCGGGTCATACAGATACGCAGTATTTT. Encoded protein: CASNSRLAGHTDTQYF.

Details on this clonotype: Possible read error: a much larger clone is one base away. The V call is TRBV24-1, the J call TRBJ2-1, with D perhaps TRBD2 (6 bases). The CDR3 consists of 16 residues. V shed 3 bases and J shed 13 bases, with 24 bases lying between them. Germline V lookup: CDR1 KGHDR, CDR2 SFDVKD. Written as DNA, the CDR3 is TGTGCCACCAGTGATCCCCTTTCCGGGACTGGCCAGGATCAGTTCTTC. Amino acids: CATSDPLSGTGQDQFF.

As concerns this clonotype: Compared with germline, one end of the junction differs, possibly owing to a read error. The CDR3 loop reads CASRRKNGLAEGSQDTQYF. The DNA of the CDR3 is TGTGCCAGCAGACGGAAGAATGGACTAGCGGAAGGCTCCCAAGATACCCAGTACTTC. The V call is TRBV6-5, the J call TRBJ2-5; the match to TRBD2 covers 10 bases. The CDR3 runs 19 residues. CDR1 is MNHEY, CDR2 SVGAGI, per germline.

Turning to this clonotype: The germline gene is not matched at one end of the junction; a read error may be the cause. V gene TRBV6-5 combines with J gene TRBJ1-4, with D perhaps TRBD1 (6 bases). This CDR3 is built from 15 residues. CDR1 and CDR2 from the germline V gene are MNHEY and SVGAGI. The CDR3 region is CASSYSGATNEKLLF. CDR3 sequence (DNA): TGTGCCAGCAGTTACTCGGGGGCAACTAATGAAAAACTGCTCTTT.

The table lists this clonotype with many counts. The rearrangement joins TRBV5-4 to TRBJ1-2; maybe TRBD1 (6 bases). V was shortened by 1 base and J by 4 bases, with 11 bases between the two germline ends. Germline CDR1 and CDR2: SGHNT and YYREEE (reference sequence). The CDR3 extends over 14 amino acids. CDR3 nucleotide sequence: TGTGCCAGCAGCTTGATCACAGGGAGCTATGGCTACACCTTC. It codes for CASSLITGSYGYTF.

This clonotype showed up just once. This sequence may be a read error, since a much larger clone differs from it by one base. The chain couples TRBV5-6 to TRBJ1-1, with D possibly matching TRBD1 (5 bases). CDR3 length equals 12 residues. Germline-derived CDR1 and CDR2 are SGHDT and YYEEEE. Trimming stripped 2 bases from V and 6 bases from J, with 8 bases between. This CDR3 reads CASSFRDSEAFF. The CDR3 coding sequence is TGTGCCAGCAGCTTTCGGGACTCTGAAGCTTTCTTT.

On this clonotype itself: A read error may be the cause here, since a much bigger clone is one base away. This CDR3 is CAWSIRGTSTDTQYF. The CDR3 DNA reads as TGTGCCTGGAGTATACGAGGGACCAGCACAGATACGCAGTATTTT. The chain is built from TRBV30 and TRBJ2-3; D may match TRBD1 or TRBD2 (5 bases each). In germline, CDR1 is GTSNPN, CDR2 SVGIG (reference sequence). This CDR3 region has 15 residues. Deletions cut 2 bases from V and 0 bases from J, with 12 bases between.

In its sample, this clonotype was seen many times. The chain employs TRBV6-1 and TRBJ2-2; 8 bases match TRBD2. After removal of 3 bases from V and 4 bases from J, the junction contained 1 base not matched to a gene. Looked up from germline, CDR1 is MNHNS and CDR2 is SASEGT. This CDR3 region has 14 residues. CDR3 loop: CASSDGRATGELFF. CDR3 sequence (DNA): TGTGCCAGCAGTGACGGGAGGGCCACCGGGGAGCTGTTTTTT.

With regard to this clonotype: Given the absence of the conserved phenylalanine or tryptophan at the CDR3 end, a read error is likely. The chain joins TRBV28 to TRBJ2-5; maybe TRBD2 (5 bases). The CDR3 spans 15 residues. Germline V CDR1 and CDR2: MDHEN, SYDVKM. Written as DNA, the CDR3 is TGTGCCAACAGTTTATCAGCGGCGTACCAAGAGACCCAGTACTTA. Translating it yields CANSLSAAYQETQYL.

This rearrangement joins TRBV2 to TRBJ1-1; 8 bases agree with TRBD1. V was pared by 5 bases and J by 3 bases, with 8 bases of the junction left unmatched. Germline V gene sequence: CDR1 SNHLY, CDR2 FYNNEI. The CDR3 is 15 residues long. The DNA of the CDR3 is TGTGCCAGCAGTAGACAGGGGCTCTTGGACACTGAAGCTTTCTTT. Protein sequence: CASSRQGLLDTEAFF.

The rearrangement uses TRBV11-2 and TRBJ1-3; TRBD1 aligns across 11 bases. V shed 4 bases and J 3 bases; nucleotides not matched to a gene: 8. CDR3 length equals 17 residues. Germline V gene data show CDR1 as SGHAT and CDR2 as FQNNGV. CDR3 protein: CASSSRTGGTIGNTIYF. DNA for the CDR3: TGTGCCAGCAGCTCACGGACAGGGGGCACAATTGGAAACACCATATATTTT.

This clonotype appeared a single time. V usage is TRBV6-2 or TRBV6-3 and J usage is TRBJ2-3; no reliable D call. The CDR3 totals 14 residues. Trimming removed 9 bases from V and 5 bases from J, with 18 bases in between. CDR1 and CDR2 from the germline V gene are MNHEY and SVGEGT. This chain's CDR3 is CASSSLLGGDTQYF. CDR3 bases: TGTGCCAGTAGCTCACTGTTAGGTGGAGATACGCAGTATTTT.

A note on this clonotype: At one end, the junction sequence differs from germline, possibly due to a read error. This chain uses TRBV12-3 or TRBV12-4 with TRBJ2-3; the D is unclear. CDR3 length: 14 amino acids. CDR3 sequence (DNA): TGTGCCAGTAGTTTGGGCGGATCCACAGATACGCAGTTTTTT. Translating it yields CASSLGGSTDTQFF.

The chain has TRBV29-1 and TRBJ2-5; D is undetermined. The CDR3 loop spans 13 amino acids. V lost 6 bases and J lost 5, with 16 bases in between. Germline CDR1 SQVTM, CDR2 ANQGSEA. The CDR3 loop reads CSVRRWWLETQYF. CDR3 in DNA: TGCAGCGTAAGGAGATGGTGGTTGGAGACCCAGTACTTC.

This clonotype showed up just a few times. One base away lies a much larger clone, so this may be a sequencing read error. This chain joins TRBV6-2 or TRBV6-3 and TRBJ1-1, with a tentative D call TRBD1 (5 bases). Germline V CDR1 and CDR2: MNHEY, SVGEGT. CDR3 size: 14 residues. The DNA of the CDR3 is TGTGCCAGCCGGGGCATTTTACTGAACACTGAAGCTTACTTT. Protein: CASRGILLNTEAYF.

Note on this clonotype: At one of its ends the junction is not consistent with the germline gene, which may arise from a read error. V is TRBV28 and J is TRBJ2-7, with D tentatively TRBD2 (6 bases). The CDR3 contains 14 residues. Germline CDR1 MDHEN, CDR2 SYDVKM. The CDR3 DNA reads TGTACCAGCAACAGACGGGACTTATCCTACGAGCAGTACTTC. It encodes CTSNRRDLSYEQYF.

The chain carries TRBV5-1 and TRBJ2-2; D might be TRBD1 (6 bases). This CDR3 is 17 amino acids long. The germline V gene has CDR1 SGHRS and CDR2 YFSETQ. V gave up 3 bases and J gave up 5 bases, with 20 bases separating them. The CDR3 spells CASSWSPRTARTGELFF. CDR3 bases: TGCGCCAGCAGCTGGTCCCCCAGGACAGCGAGAACCGGGGAGCTGTTTTTT.